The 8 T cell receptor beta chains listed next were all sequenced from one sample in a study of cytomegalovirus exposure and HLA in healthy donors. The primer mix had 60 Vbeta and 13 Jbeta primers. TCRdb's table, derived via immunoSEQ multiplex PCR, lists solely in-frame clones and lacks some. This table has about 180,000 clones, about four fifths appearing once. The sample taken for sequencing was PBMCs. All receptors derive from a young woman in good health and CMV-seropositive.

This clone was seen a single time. As DNA, the CDR3 is TGTGCCAGCTCACCAAGGCCGGCGGGGGGAAGCAATCAGCCCCAGCATTTT. It translates to CASSPRPAGGSNQPQHF. The rearrangement links TRBV18 to TRBJ1-5; a weak D match, TRBD1 (5 bases). CDR1 is KGHSH, CDR2 LQKENI, per germline. V was cut by 2 bases and J by 1 base, with 15 bases left in between. This CDR3 contains 17 residues.

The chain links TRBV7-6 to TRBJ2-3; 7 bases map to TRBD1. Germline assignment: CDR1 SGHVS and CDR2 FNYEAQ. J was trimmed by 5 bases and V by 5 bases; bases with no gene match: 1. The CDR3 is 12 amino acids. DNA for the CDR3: TGTGCCAGCAGCGCAGGGGGAGATACGCAGTATTTT. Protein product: CASSAGGDTQYF.

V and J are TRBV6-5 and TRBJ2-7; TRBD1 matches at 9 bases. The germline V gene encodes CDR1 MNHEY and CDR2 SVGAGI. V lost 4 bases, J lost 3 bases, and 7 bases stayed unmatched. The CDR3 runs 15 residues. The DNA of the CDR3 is TGTGCCAGCAGTTTCCTTGGGACAGGGAGCTACGAGCAGTACTTC. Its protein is CASSFLGTGSYEQYF.

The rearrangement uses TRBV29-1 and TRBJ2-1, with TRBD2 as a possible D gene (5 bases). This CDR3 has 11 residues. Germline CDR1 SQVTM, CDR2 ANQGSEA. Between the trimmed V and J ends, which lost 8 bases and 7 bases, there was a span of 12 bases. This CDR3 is CSTPEGNEQFF. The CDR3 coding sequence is TGCAGCACACCCGAGGGAAATGAGCAGTTCTTC.

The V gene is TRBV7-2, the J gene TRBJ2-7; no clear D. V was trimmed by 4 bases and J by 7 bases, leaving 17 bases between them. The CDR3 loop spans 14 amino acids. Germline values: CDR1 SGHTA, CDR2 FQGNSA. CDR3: CASSSAPLTEEQYF. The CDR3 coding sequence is TGTGCCAGCAGCTCCGCTCCATTGACGGAGGAGCAGTACTTC.

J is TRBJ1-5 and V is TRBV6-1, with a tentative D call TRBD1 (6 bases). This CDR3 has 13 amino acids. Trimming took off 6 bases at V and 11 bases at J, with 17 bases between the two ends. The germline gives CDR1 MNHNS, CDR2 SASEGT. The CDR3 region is CASRVVGGGSQHF. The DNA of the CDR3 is TGTGCCAGCAGGGTCGTAGGGGGTGGGTCCCAGCATTTT.

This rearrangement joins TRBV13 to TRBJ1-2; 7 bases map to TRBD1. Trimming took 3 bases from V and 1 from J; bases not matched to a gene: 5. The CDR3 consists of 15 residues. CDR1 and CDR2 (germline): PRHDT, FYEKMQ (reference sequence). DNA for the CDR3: TGTGCCAGCAGCTTGGACAGGCCTCGTAACTATGGCTACACCTTC. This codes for CASSLDRPRNYGYTF.

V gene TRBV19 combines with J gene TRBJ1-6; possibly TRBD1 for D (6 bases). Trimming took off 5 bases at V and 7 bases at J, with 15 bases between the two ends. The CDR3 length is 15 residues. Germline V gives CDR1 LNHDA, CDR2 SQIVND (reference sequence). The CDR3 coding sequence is TGTGCCAGTAGTCTACAGGGTCCGGAGAATTCACCCCTCCACTTT. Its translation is CASSLQGPENSPLHF.